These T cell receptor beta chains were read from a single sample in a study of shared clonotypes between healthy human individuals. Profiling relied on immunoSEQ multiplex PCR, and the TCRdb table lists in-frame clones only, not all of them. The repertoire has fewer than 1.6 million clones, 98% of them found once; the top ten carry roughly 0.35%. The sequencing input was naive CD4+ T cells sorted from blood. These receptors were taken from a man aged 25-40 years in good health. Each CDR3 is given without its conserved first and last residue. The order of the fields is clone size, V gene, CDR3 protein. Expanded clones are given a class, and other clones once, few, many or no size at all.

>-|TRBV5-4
ASSSRTGALASRSYNEQF
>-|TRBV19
ASSQNPTLGSNQPQH
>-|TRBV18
ASSPTDRMQPQH
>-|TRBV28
ASSPTGGNTDTQY
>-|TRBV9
ASSVRLAGDQLYNEQF
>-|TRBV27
ASSSSGRATDTQY
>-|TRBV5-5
ASSSTLHSAGELF
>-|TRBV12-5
ASGVERNTGELF
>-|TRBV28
ASSLAGGLFNEQF
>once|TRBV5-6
ASSRAYRGRTGELF
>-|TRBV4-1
ASSQDSGTGLGQY
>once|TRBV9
ASKLGQLKQY
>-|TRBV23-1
ASSQPSGTLQETQY
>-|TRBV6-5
ASSYSGSGFSYGYT
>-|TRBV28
ASNQAGQGIYEQY
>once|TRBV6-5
ASSYEAGGPDTQY
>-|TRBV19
ASSPGTVSGELF
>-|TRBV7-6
ASSSSGRANTQY
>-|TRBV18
ASSPPSTGLASEQF
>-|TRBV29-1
SVGTGSSNTGELF
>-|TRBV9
ASSVSPGLAGEETQY
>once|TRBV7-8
ASSLLQTGNTIY
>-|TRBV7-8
ASSPRAGGPEAF
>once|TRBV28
ASSGQALDQPQH
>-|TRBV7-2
ASSLDLMGQQYGYT
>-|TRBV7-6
ASSLGTSGFGETQY
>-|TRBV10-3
AISEKRGQGELF
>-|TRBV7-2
ASTSPITGGLDDTQY
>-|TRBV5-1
ASSLIAGSDTQY
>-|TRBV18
ASSWRDLAILNEQF
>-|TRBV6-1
ASSQGPSYYEQY
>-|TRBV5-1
ASREDGNTGELF
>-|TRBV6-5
ASSKHESSYNEQF
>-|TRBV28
ASSLTSMDRGFGYT
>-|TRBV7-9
ASGGDSYGYT
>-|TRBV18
ASSPTGRGTTDREQY
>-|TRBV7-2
ASSLGVGNTGELF
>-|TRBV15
ATSRDRGARETQY
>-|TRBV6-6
ASSTGTQAGELF
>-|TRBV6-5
ASSYLGQANGYT
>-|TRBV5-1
ASGNGFYEQY
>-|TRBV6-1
ASSERFGGLGYEQY
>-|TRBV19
ASGQISNQPQH
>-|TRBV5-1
ASSLDSRLAGNTDTQY
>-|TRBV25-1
ASSEAGAGPSAF
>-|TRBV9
ASSVAEGRAYEQY
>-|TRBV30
AWSRLITRVNTGELF
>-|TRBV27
ASSLRGVDEQY
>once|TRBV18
ASSPPGQGLGTDTQY
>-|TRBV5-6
ASSLSTQGFSGNTIY
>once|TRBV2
VIKKDFASYEQY
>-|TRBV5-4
ASSLARGGIGGELF
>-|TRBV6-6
ASSYRTGGLDEQF
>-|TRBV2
ASREQGSGYEQY
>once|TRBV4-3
ASSQGGRAYEQY
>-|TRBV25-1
ASSEYRTTDTQY
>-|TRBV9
ASSFLPDLDTQY
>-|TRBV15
ATSRRLAANTGELF
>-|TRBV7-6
ASSSDVAKMNQPQH